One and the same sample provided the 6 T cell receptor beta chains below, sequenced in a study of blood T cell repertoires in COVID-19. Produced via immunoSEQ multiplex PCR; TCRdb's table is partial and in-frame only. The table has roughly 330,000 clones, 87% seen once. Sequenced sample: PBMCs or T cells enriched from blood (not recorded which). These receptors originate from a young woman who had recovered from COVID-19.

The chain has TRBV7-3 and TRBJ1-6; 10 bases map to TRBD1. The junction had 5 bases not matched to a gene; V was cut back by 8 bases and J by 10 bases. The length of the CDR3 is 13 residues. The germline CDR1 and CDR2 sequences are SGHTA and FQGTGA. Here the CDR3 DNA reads TGTGCCAGCTCCGGGACAGGGGTATCACCCCTCCACTTT. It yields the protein CASSGTGVSPLHF.

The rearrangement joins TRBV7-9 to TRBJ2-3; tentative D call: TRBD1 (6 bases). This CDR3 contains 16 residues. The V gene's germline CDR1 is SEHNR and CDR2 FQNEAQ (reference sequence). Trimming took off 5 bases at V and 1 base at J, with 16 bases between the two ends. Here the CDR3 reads CASSAATGPGTDTQYF. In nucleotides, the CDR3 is TGTGCCAGCAGCGCCGCGACAGGTCCTGGCACAGATACGCAGTATTTT.

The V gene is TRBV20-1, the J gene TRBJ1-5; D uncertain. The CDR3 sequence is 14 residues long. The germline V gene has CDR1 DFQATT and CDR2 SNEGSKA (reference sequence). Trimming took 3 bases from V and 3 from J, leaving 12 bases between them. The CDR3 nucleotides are TGCAGTGCTAGTTGGACTGACTCCAATCAGCCCCAGCATTTT. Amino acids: CSASWTDSNQPQHF.

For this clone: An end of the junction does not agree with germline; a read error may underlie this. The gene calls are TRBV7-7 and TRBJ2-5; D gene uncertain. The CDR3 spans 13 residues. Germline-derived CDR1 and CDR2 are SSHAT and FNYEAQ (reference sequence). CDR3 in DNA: TGTGCTAGCAGCTCCGGAGTCCGGGAGACCCAGTACTTC. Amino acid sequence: CASSSGVRETQYF.

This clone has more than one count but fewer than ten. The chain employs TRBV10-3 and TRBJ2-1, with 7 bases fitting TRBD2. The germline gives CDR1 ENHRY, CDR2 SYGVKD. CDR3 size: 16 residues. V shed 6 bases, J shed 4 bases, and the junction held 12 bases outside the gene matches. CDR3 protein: CAIRGGAGTPYNEQFF. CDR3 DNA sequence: TGTGCCATCAGGGGGGGAGCGGGGACCCCTTACAATGAGCAGTTCTTC.

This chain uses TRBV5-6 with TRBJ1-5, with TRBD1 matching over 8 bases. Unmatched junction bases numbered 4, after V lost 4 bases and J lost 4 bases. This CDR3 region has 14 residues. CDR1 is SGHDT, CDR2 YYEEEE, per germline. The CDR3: CASSPGQVNQPQHF. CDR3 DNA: TGTGCCAGCAGCCCGGGACAGGTTAATCAGCCCCAGCATTTT.